The 13 T cell receptor beta chains in this list originate from one sample, sequenced in a study of shared clonotypes between healthy human individuals. TCRdb's copy holds only in-frame clones and misses some; the assay was immunoSEQ multiplex PCR. The sample lists some 1 million clones, around 74% occurring once. The material sequenced was memory CD4+ T cells sorted from blood. The subset is: CD45RA-negative fraction. The receptors originated from a man younger than 30 in good health.

The J gene is TRBJ1-2, the V gene TRBV5-1; D not certain. There are 14 residues in the CDR3. V dropped 4 bases and J dropped 8 bases, with 18 bases sitting between them. Germline V lookup: CDR1 SGHRS, CDR2 YFSETQ. In nucleotides, the CDR3 is TGCGCCAGCAGCGTGCTGGAGGGTGCGAACGGCTACACCTTC. This encodes CASSVLEGANGYTF.

The chain uses TRBV2 and TRBJ1-1, with D unresolved. V lost 8 bases to trimming and J lost 5 bases, with 18 bases between them. Germline V gives CDR1 SNHLY, CDR2 FYNNEI. The CDR3 sequence is 14 residues long. The CDR3 coding sequence is TGTGCCAGCGAAATAGTCCGGGGTGGAACTGAAGCTTTCTTT. Residues: CASEIVRGGTEAFF. Drawing the rest from reference TRBV2 and TRBJ1-1, the complete variable domain is EPEVTQTPSHQVTQMGQEVILRCVPISNHLYFYWYRQILGQKVEFLVSFYNNEISEKSEIFDDQFSVERPDGSNFTLKIRSTKLEDSAMYFCASEIVRGGTEAFFGQGTRLTVV.

The chain links TRBV5-1 to TRBJ2-3; D not certain. V lost 4 bases to trimming and J lost 2 bases, with 17 bases between them. This CDR3 is 16 amino acids long. Germline-derived CDR1 and CDR2 are SGHRS and YFSETQ. The CDR3 here is CASSAALLWDTDTQYF. CDR3 DNA: TGCGCCAGCAGCGCGGCGCTACTCTGGGACACAGATACGCAGTATTTT.

This chain connects TRBV10-1 to TRBJ2-7; the D gene could be TRBD1 or TRBD2 (5 bases each). Germline V CDR1 and CDR2: WNHNN, SYGVQD (reference sequence). With 3 bases removed from V and 3 bases from J, the gap between germline ends came to 12 bases. The CDR3 runs 14 residues. CDR3 amino acids: CASSEGQGVYEQYF. CDR3 DNA: TGCGCCAGCAGTGAAGGCCAGGGAGTCTACGAGCAGTACTTC.

This clone was seen only a few times. The rearrangement uses TRBV15 and TRBJ1-2; D uncertain. This CDR3 has 14 amino acids. Deletions cut 0 bases from V and 8 bases from J, with 13 bases between. CDR1 and CDR2 (germline): LNHNV, YYDKDF (reference sequence). DNA of the CDR3: TGTGCCACCAGCAGAGATCGGAGTAGTTTAGGCTACACCTTC. Residues: CATSRDRSSLGYTF.

There are a few counts of this clone. The chain couples TRBV18 to TRBJ2-5, with 10 positions matching TRBD2. The CDR3 runs to 15 residues. With V trimmed by 2 bases and J by 6 bases, 6 bases remained unmatched. Germline CDR1 reads KGHSH; CDR2 reads LQKENI. This CDR3 is CASSPGSSGSKTQYF. CDR3 nucleotide sequence: TGTGCCAGCTCACCAGGGTCTAGCGGGAGTAAGACCCAGTACTTC. Complete variable domain (other parts from reference TRBV18 and TRBJ2-5): NAGVMQNPRHLVRRRGQEARLRCSPMKGHSHVYWYRQLPEEGLKFMVYLQKENIIDESGMPKERFSAEFPKEGPSILRIQQVVRGDSAAYFCASSPGSSGSKTQYFGPGTRLLVL.

The V and J genes are TRBV11-3 and TRBJ2-7; 7 nucleotides match TRBD2. The CDR3 has 14 residues. The J segment lost 5 bases and the V segment lost 11 bases, leaving 15 bases of the junction unmatched. Germline CDR1 SGHNT, CDR2 YENEEA. The CDR3 loop reads CAWPMREWVHEQYF. CDR3 sequence (DNA): TGTGCCTGGCCCATGCGGGAGTGGGTTCACGAGCAGTACTTC.

Remarks on this clone: One base separates it from a far larger clone, so it is likely a read error. Other DNA sequences in the same sample also yield this CDR3. This sequence joins TRBV9 and TRBJ2-2; D gene unclear. V lost 0 bases to trimming and J lost 2 bases, with 8 bases between them. The CDR3 runs to 15 residues. Germline V lookup: CDR1 SGDLS, CDR2 YYNGEE. CDR3 coding DNA: TGTGCCAGCAGCGTAGGGGCACCAAACACCGGGGAGCTGTTTTTT. It codes for CASSVGAPNTGELFF.

This chain uses TRBV6-6 with TRBJ1-5; D is undetermined. The CDR3 covers 14 residues. V was shortened by 2 bases and J by 6 bases, with 11 bases between the two germline ends. Germline CDR1 is MNHNY and CDR2 is SVGAGI (reference sequence). The CDR3 loop is CASSYGVVSQPQHF. CDR3 bases: TGTGCCAGCAGTTACGGGGTAGTGAGTCAGCCCCAGCATTTT.

The V and J genes are TRBV7-2 and TRBJ1-1; D call uncertain. Germline V gives CDR1 SGHTA, CDR2 FQGNSA. V dropped 6 bases and J dropped 0 bases, with 5 bases sitting between them. The CDR3 extends over 12 amino acids. The CDR3: CASRQLNTEAFF. The CDR3 coding sequence is TGTGCCAGCAGACAGCTGAACACTGAAGCTTTCTTT.

The chain uses TRBV5-1 and TRBJ2-6; D tentatively reads TRBD1 or TRBD2 (5 bases each). The germline V gene has CDR1 SGHRS and CDR2 YFSETQ. V shed 5 bases and J shed 1 base, with 25 bases lying between them. The CDR3 loop spans 20 amino acids. DNA for the CDR3: TGCGCCAGCAGTACGGCTTATTGGGCAGGGACGACTTCTGGGGCCAACGTCCTGACTTTC. Its protein product is CASSTAYWAGTTSGANVLTF.

The CDR3 bases are TGTGCCACCAGCGATGGACAGTTCTCTGGAAACACCATATATTTT. This codes for CATSDGQFSGNTIYF. The rearrangement links TRBV15 to TRBJ1-3, with TRBD1 as a possible D gene (6 bases). V was pared by 5 bases and J by 0 bases, with 11 bases between. The CDR3 is 15 residues long. In germline, CDR1 is LNHNV, CDR2 YYDKDF (reference sequence).

This chain connects TRBV5-1 to TRBJ2-2; 8 nucleotides match TRBD1. J lost 2 bases, V lost 8 bases, and 8 bases had no gene match. The CDR3 is 15 residues long. Germline V lookup: CDR1 SGHRS, CDR2 YFSETQ. Here the CDR3 DNA reads TGCGCCAGTCGACAGGGGTCGTTAAACACCGGGGAGCTGTTTTTT. Translating it yields CASRQGSLNTGELFF.